The 15 T cell receptor beta chains below all came from one sample that was sequenced in a study of shared clonotypes between healthy human individuals. In the naive CD8 group, cells lacked CD45RO and were positively selected for CCR7, so terminally differentiated effector memory CD45RA+ cells were left out. Method: immunoSEQ multiplex PCR; TCRdb's copy keeps in-frame clones and lacks some. The sample yields 1.5 million to 2.5 million clones, about 94% seen once. Sequenced sample: naive CD8+ T cells sorted from blood. The receptors come from a man aged 18 to 30 in good health.

The genes are TRBV4-1 and TRBJ2-7; D is unclear. Germline lookup yields CDR1 MGHRA and CDR2 YSYEKL. The CDR3 covers 15 residues. Trimming removed 2 bases from V and 4 bases from J, with 15 bases in between. The CDR3: CASSQSGSYLYEQYF. The DNA of the CDR3 is TGCGCCAGCAGCCAATCAGGTTCCTATCTGTACGAGCAGTACTTC.

Of note for this clone: The sample contains more than one DNA sequence encoding this CDR3. CDR3 DNA: TGTGCCAGCAGCTTAGGAACCTCGAGCTCCTACGAGCAGTACTTC. It codes for CASSLGTSSSYEQYF. This chain uses TRBV11-2 with TRBJ2-7, with D hard to call. Germline CDR1 is SGHAT and CDR2 is FQNNGV. V gave up 1 base and J gave up 0 bases, with 10 bases separating them. The length of the CDR3 is 15 residues.

This chain connects TRBV6-1 to TRBJ2-7, with 10 bases lining up with TRBD2. Trimming cost V 3 bases and J 4 bases; bases outside gene matches: 6. This CDR3 contains 15 residues. Germline V gene lookup returns CDR1 MNHNS and CDR2 SASEGT. The CDR3: CASSDGSGGLYEQYF. The CDR3 DNA sequence: TGTGCCAGCAGTGACGGTAGCGGGGGGTTATACGAGCAGTACTTC.

About this clone: This CDR3 is also generated by other DNA sequences in the sample. The V call is TRBV27, the J call TRBJ2-5; TRBD1 is a possible D gene (6 bases). This CDR3 is built from 14 residues. Trimming removed 2 bases at V and 5 bases at J, with 12 bases between. CDR1 MNHEY and CDR2 SMNVEV come from the germline V gene (reference sequence). Here the CDR3 DNA reads TGTGCCAGCAGTTTAACAGGGTTGGGGGAGACCCAGTACTTC. Translated, it gives CASSLTGLGETQYF.

The chain combines TRBV27 with TRBJ2-1; the match to TRBD2 covers 9 bases. CDR1 is MNHEY, CDR2 SMNVEV, per germline (reference sequence). The CDR3 has 16 residues. Losses at the gene ends were 4 bases for V and 5 bases for J; bases not matched to a gene: 9. The CDR3 nucleotides are TGTGCCAGCAGTTCAGGTAGCGGGAGCAGACACAATGAGCAGTTCTTC. Amino acids: CASSSGSGSRHNEQFF.

J is TRBJ2-3 and V is TRBV27; either TRBD1 or TRBD2 may fit D (7 bases each). The CDR3 is 15 amino acids. The V and J ends lost 7 bases and 9 bases respectively, with 23 bases between them. Germline assignment: CDR1 MNHEY and CDR2 SMNVEV (reference sequence). DNA of the CDR3: TGTGCCAGCACCCCAGGGGGGGGCGAATTTATAACGCAGTATTTT. This translates into CASTPGGGEFITQYF.

The rearrangement links TRBV2 to TRBJ2-7, with TRBD2 matching 10 bases. CDR1 is SNHLY and CDR2 is FYNNEI in the germline V gene. The CDR3 runs to 13 residues. J gave up 5 bases and V 9 bases, and 7 bases lay outside the gene matches. The DNA of the CDR3 is TGTGCCAGGGGAGCGGGAGGGACCCACGAGCAGTACTTC. Translation gives CARGAGGTHEQYF.

This rearrangement joins TRBV6-5 to TRBJ1-2, with D hard to call. CDR3 length: 12 residues. Germline V gives CDR1 MNHEY, CDR2 SVGAGI. Trimming cost V 8 bases and J 8 bases, with 15 bases left between them. CDR3 sequence (DNA): TGTGCCAGCTCCCATAGTCATGTAGGCTACACCTTC. Translated, it gives CASSHSHVGYTF.

This chain joins TRBV10-3 and TRBJ2-7, with 11 nucleotides matching TRBD2. The V and J ends lost 4 bases and 2 bases, in that order; junction bases with no gene match: 7. The CDR3 length is 16 residues. Germline V gene sequence: CDR1 ENHRY, CDR2 SYGVKD. CDR3 DNA sequence: TGTGCCATCAGTGCCACATTAGCGGGGGGGCCCTACGAGCAGTACTTC. Translation gives CAISATLAGGPYEQYF.

The V and J genes are TRBV5-1 and TRBJ1-1, with D possibly TRBD1 on 6 matching bases. V lost 4 bases and J lost 0, with 10 bases in between. Germline CDR1 reads SGHRS; CDR2 reads YFSETQ. The CDR3 extends over 14 amino acids. This CDR3 is CASSTAGVNTEAFF. CDR3 bases: TGCGCCAGCAGCACCGCAGGGGTGAACACTGAAGCTTTCTTT.

The genes are TRBV4-1 and TRBJ2-3, with a possible D match to TRBD2 (5 bases). V lost 2 bases and J 3 bases, leaving 12 bases between the germline ends. The V gene's germline CDR1 is MGHRA and CDR2 YSYEKL. The CDR3 is 15 amino acids. This CDR3 is CASSQIDEGTDTQYF. CDR3 nucleotide sequence: TGCGCCAGCAGCCAAATTGACGAGGGAACAGATACGCAGTATTTT.

The rearrangement links TRBV2 to TRBJ1-6; D is ambiguous. The CDR3 covers 14 residues. The germline gives CDR1 SNHLY, CDR2 FYNNEI. The germline V and J ends were trimmed by 4 bases and 10 bases, with 14 bases remaining between them. The chain's CDR3 is CASSADPSRSPLHF. The CDR3 DNA reads as TGTGCCAGCAGTGCGGATCCCTCCCGGTCACCCCTCCACTTT.

The chain employs TRBV6-1 and TRBJ2-7; perhaps TRBD1 as D (5 bases). This CDR3 contains 14 residues. V dropped 7 bases and J dropped 2 bases, with 15 bases sitting between them. Germline V CDR1 and CDR2: MNHNS, SASEGT. The CDR3 protein is CASTPLDNPYEQYF. CDR3 DNA sequence: TGTGCCAGCACACCCTTGGACAACCCCTACGAGCAGTACTTC.

The rearrangement links TRBV5-1 to TRBJ2-1, with unresolved D. This CDR3 region has 14 residues. V lost 0 bases and J 7 bases, leaving 11 bases between the germline ends. The germline V gene has CDR1 SGHRS and CDR2 YFSETQ. The DNA for the CDR3 is TGCGCCAGCAGCTTGGGGAGCTATCCTAATGAGCAGTTCTTC. It is translated as CASSLGSYPNEQFF.

The chain recombines TRBV30 with TRBJ2-1, with a weak D call TRBD2 (5 bases). The germline V and J ends were trimmed by 5 bases and 6 bases, with 11 bases remaining between them. The CDR3 is 12 residues long. The V gene's germline CDR1 is GTSNPN and CDR2 SVGIG (reference sequence). The CDR3 spells CAWWLAVNEQFF. CDR3 nucleotides: TGTGCCTGGTGGCTAGCCGTCAATGAGCAGTTCTTC.